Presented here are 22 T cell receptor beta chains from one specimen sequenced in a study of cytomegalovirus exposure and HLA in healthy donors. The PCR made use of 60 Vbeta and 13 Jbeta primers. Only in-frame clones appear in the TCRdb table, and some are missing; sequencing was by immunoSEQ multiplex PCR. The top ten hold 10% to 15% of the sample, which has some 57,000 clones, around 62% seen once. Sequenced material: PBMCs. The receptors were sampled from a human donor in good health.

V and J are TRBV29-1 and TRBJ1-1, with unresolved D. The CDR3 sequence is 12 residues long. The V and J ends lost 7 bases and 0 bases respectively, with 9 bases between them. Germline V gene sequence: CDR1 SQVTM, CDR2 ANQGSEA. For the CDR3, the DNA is TGCAGCGCTAGAGGATTGAACACTGAAGCTTTCTTT. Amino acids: CSARGLNTEAFF.

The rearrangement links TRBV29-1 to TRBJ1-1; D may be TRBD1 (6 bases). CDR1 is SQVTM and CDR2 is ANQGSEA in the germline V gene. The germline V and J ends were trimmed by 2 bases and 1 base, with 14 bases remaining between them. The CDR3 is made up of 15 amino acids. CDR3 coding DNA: TGCAGCGTTGAACGAAGCGGGGGCGGGAACACTGAAGCTTTCTTT. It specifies CSVERSGGGNTEAFF.

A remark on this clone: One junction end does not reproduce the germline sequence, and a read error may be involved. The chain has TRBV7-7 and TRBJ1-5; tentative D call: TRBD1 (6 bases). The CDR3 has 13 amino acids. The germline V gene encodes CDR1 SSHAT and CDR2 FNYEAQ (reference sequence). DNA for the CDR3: TGTGCTAGCAGTCGACAGGAAAATCAGCCCCAGCATTTT. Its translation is CASSRQENQPQHF.

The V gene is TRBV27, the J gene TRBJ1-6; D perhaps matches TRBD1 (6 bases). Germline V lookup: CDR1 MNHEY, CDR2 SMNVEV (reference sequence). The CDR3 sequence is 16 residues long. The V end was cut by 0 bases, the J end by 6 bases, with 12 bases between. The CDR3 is CASSLSLGQFNSPLHF. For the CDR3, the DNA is TGTGCCAGCAGTTTATCCCTAGGACAGTTTAATTCACCCCTCCACTTT.

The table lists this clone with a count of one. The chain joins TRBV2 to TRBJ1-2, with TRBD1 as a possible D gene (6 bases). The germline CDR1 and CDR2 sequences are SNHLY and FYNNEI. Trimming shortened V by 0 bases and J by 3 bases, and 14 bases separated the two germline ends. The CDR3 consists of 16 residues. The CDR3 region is CASSEALRGIDYGYTF. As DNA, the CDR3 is TGTGCCAGCAGTGAAGCGCTTAGGGGGATTGACTATGGCTACACCTTC. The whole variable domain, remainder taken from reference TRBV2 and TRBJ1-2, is EPEVTQTPSHQVTQMGQEVILRCVPISNHLYFYWYRQILGQKVEFLVSFYNNEISEKSEIFDDQFSVERPDGSNFTLKIRSTKLEDSAMYFCASSEALRGIDYGYTFGSGTRLTVV.

CDR3 loop: CAWESGAGSSPLHF. The CDR3 DNA reads as TGTGCCTGGGAATCGGGAGCCGGGAGCTCACCCCTCCACTTT. The V and J genes are TRBV30 and TRBJ1-6; D not certain. Germline V gives CDR1 GTSNPN, CDR2 SVGIG (reference sequence). The CDR3 has 14 amino acids. V gave up 5 bases and J gave up 10 bases, with 18 bases separating them.

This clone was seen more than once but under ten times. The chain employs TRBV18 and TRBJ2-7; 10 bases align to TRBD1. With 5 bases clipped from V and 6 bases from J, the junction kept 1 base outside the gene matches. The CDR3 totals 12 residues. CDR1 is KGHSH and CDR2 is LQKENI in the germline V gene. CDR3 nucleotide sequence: TGTGCCAGCTCAGGGACAGGGGTCGAGCAGTACTTC. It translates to CASSGTGVEQYF.

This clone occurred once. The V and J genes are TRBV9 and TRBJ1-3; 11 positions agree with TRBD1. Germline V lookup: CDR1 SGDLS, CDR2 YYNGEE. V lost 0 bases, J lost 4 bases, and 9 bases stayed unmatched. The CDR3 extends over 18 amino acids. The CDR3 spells CASSVARTGGARGNTIYF. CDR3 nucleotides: TGTGCCAGCAGCGTAGCTCGGACAGGGGGCGCACGAGGAAACACCATATATTTT.

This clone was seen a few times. The CDR3 sequence is CSVDSSSNYEQYF. The CDR3 DNA follows: TGCAGCGTAGACAGCTCCTCCAACTACGAGCAGTACTTC. The chain carries TRBV29-1 and TRBJ2-7, with a tentative D call TRBD1 (5 bases). From germline, CDR1 is SQVTM and CDR2 ANQGSEA. The V and J ends lost 6 bases and 3 bases respectively, with 15 bases between them. This CDR3 has 13 residues.

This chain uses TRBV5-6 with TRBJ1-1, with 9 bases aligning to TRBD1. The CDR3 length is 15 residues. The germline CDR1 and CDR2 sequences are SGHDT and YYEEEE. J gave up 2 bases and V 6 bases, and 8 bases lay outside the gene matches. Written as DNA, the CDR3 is TGTGCCAGCACCCCCGTGGACAGGGGAAACACTGAAGCTTTCTTT. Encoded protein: CASTPVDRGNTEAFF.

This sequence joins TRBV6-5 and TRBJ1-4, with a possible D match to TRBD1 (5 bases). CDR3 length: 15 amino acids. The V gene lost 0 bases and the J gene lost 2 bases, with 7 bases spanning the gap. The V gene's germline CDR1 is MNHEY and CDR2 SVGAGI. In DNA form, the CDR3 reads TGTGCCAGCAGTTACTCCAGGGCTACTAATGAAAAACTGTTTTTT. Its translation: CASSYSRATNEKLFF.

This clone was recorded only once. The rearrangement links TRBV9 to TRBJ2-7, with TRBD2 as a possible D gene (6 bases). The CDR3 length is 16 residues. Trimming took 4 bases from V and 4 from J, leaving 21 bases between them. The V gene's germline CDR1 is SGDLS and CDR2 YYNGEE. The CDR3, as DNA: TGTGCCAGCAGCACCCCAGGGAGGAGCTTTGATTACGAGCAGTACTTC. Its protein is CASSTPGRSFDYEQYF.

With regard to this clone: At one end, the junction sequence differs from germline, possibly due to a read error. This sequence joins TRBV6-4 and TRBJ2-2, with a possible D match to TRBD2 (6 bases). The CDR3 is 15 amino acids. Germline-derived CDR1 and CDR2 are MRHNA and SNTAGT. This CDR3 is CASSVRQGNTGGLFF. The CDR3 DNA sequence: TGTGCCAGCAGTGTACGGCAGGGAAACACCGGGGGGCTGTTTTTT.

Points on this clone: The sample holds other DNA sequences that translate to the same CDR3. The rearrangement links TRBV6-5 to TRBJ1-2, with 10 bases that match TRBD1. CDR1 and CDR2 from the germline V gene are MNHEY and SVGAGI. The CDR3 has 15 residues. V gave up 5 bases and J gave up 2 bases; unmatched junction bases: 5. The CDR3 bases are TGTGCCAGCAGTACCCCGGGACAGGGGAACTATGGCTACACCTTC. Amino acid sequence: CASSTPGQGNYGYTF.

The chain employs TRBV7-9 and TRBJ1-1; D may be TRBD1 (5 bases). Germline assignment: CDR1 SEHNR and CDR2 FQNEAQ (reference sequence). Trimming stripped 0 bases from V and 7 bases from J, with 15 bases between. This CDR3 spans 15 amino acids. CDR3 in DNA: TGTGCCAGCAGCTTAGCGTCGGCGGGGGGTGGTGAAGCTTTCTTT. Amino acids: CASSLASAGGGEAFF.

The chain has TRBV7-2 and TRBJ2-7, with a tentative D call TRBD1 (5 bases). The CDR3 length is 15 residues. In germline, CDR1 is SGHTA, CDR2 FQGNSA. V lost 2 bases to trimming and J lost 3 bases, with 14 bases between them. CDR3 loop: CASSLQGLMGYEQYF. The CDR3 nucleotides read TGTGCCAGCAGCTTACAGGGATTAATGGGCTACGAGCAGTACTTC.

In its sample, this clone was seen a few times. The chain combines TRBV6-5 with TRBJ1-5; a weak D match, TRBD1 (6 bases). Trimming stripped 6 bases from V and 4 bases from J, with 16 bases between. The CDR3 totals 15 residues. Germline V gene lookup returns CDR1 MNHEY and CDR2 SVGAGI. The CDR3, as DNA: TGTGCCAGCAGCCCTCCCGGACAGCCGAATCAGCCCCAGCATTTT. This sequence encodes CASSPPGQPNQPQHF.

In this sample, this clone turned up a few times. The DNA of the CDR3 is TGTGCCAGCAGCACAAACCCAGGGTCGGATCAGCCCCAGCATTTT. Translation gives CASSTNPGSDQPQHF. This rearrangement joins TRBV5-6 to TRBJ1-5; maybe TRBD1 (5 bases). CDR1 is SGHDT and CDR2 is YYEEEE in the germline V gene. Trimming cost V 4 bases and J 5 bases, with 16 bases left between them. The CDR3 sequence is 15 residues long.

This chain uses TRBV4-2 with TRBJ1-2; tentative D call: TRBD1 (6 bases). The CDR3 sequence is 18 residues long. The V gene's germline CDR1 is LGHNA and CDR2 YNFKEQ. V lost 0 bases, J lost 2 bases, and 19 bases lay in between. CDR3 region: CASSQESGTRGPNYGYTF. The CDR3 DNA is TGTGCCAGCAGCCAAGAGAGCGGGACCCGGGGGCCAAACTATGGCTACACCTTC.

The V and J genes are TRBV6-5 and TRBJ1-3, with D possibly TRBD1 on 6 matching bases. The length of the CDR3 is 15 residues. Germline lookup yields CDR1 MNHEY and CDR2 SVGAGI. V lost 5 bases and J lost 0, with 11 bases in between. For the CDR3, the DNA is TGTGCCAGCAGTCAACAGGGTGCCTCTGGAAACACCATATATTTT. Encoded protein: CASSQQGASGNTIYF.

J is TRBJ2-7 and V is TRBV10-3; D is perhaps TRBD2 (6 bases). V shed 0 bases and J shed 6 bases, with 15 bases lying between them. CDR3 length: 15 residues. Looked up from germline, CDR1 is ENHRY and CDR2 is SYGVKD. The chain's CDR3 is CAISESGQRRGEQYF. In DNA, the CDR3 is TGTGCCATCAGTGAGTCGGGGCAGAGGCGGGGCGAGCAGTACTTC.

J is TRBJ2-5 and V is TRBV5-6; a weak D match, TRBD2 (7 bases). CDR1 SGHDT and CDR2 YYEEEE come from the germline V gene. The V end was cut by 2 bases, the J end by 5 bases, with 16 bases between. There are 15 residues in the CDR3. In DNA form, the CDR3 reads TGTGCCAGCAGCTTTGACGTGGGGGGGCAGGAGACCCAGTACTTC. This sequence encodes CASSFDVGGQETQYF. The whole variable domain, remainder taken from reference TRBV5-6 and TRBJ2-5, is DAGVTQSPTHLIKTRGQQVTLRCSPKSGHDTVSWYQQALGQGPQFIFQYYEEEERQRGNFPDRFSGHQFPNYSSELNVNALLLGDSALYLCASSFDVGGQETQYFGPGTRLLVL.